This T cell receptor (beta chain) originates from a study of CD8 T cells in ankylosing spondylitis. The table lists this clonotype with many counts. The antigen is unknown. TCRdb independently ran MiXCR on the 5' RACE reads; one entry per CDR3 protein. The table includes about 320,000 distinct CDR3 sequences, around a tenth detected once. The study's findings and limits: Relatively scarce in peripheral blood, disease-linked clones were CD8+. A TCR beta motif made of several highly homologous variants seemed typical of ankylosing spondylitis blood. Past research had described some motif variants in reactive arthritis synovial fluid and blood.

The CDR3 has 15 residues. CDR1 is MNHNS and CDR2 is SASEGT in the germline V gene. Trimming stripped 7 bases from V and 5 bases from J, with 17 bases between. The V gene is TRBV6-1, the J gene TRBJ2-2; D ambiguous. The origin of this receptor is a female donor with ankylosing spondylitis or in good health (not recorded which). What was sequenced was blood, either unsorted or a sorted T cell fraction (not recorded which). CDR3 nucleotides: TGTGCCAGCACTCCTGGGTTGGGAAATACCGGGGAGCTGTTTTTT. Its translation is CASTPGLGNTGELFF.